This TCR beta chain stems from a study of cytomegalovirus exposure and HLA in healthy donors. Study-level information: Earlier findings included about 120 million unique TCR beta sequences obtained from approximately 170 million T cells.

The germline V gene has CDR1 LNHDA and CDR2 SQIVND (reference sequence). The CDR3 loop spans 13 amino acids. V was shortened by 4 bases and J by 8 bases, with 12 bases between the two germline ends. Researchers ran the PCR with 60 Vbeta and 13 Jbeta primers. Produced via immunoSEQ multiplex PCR; TCRdb's table is partial and in-frame only. The table includes approximately 150,000 clones, 80% to 85% detected once. A remark on this clone: What it binds is not known.

Whole-study results and caveats: Reported results showed that the classifier diagnosed cytomegalovirus status with high specificity and sensitivity. Roughly even sequencing depth across donors was the assumption behind the presence/absence analyses.

The gene calls are TRBV19 and TRBJ2-1; the D is unclear. Material for sequencing was PBMCs. The source is a woman in her 30s in good health and CMV-seronegative. The CDR3 DNA is TGTGCCAGTAGTAAAAGTAGAGTGGATGAGCAGTTCTTC. Protein sequence: CASSKSRVDEQFF.